One sample yielded the 14 T cell receptor beta chains listed below, sequenced in a study of T-cell reconstitution after alpha-beta-depleted transplantation in children. As it was prepared, the TCRbeta library received unique molecular identifiers. TCRdb re-called the PCR reads with MiXCR, one entry per CDR3 protein. The table shows over 150,000 distinct CDR3 sequences, with about 6% occurring only once. The source was PBMCs, collected before TCRalphabeta/CD19-depleted stem cell transplant. Receptors originate from a girl under three years old with combined immunodeficiency, due to receive a stem cell transplant.

This clonotype was detected ten times or more. This chain links TRBV20-1 with TRBJ2-3; TRBD2 matches at 7 bases. CDR1 and CDR2 from the germline V gene are DFQATT and SNEGSKA (reference sequence). CDR3 length: 14 residues. V lost 6 bases, J lost 2 bases, and 8 bases stayed unmatched. The CDR3 region has the DNA TGCAGTGCCCCCGAGCGGGGAATCACAGATACGCAGTATTTT. It yields the protein CSAPERGITDTQYF.

This clonotype was seen ten or more times. The chain couples TRBV28 to TRBJ2-7; 10 bases are shared with TRBD2. This CDR3 comprises 16 residues. Germline loops: CDR1 MDHEN, CDR2 SYDVKM. V was clipped by 5 bases and J by 6 bases; unmatched bases: 13. CDR3 loop: CASSTFHYSGRREQYF. The CDR3 DNA reads as TGTGCCAGCAGTACCTTTCACTATAGCGGGAGGCGCGAGCAGTACTTC.

This clonotype has a count of ten or more. The chain links TRBV28 to TRBJ2-7, with TRBD2 identical over 11 bases. CDR3 length equals 15 residues. Per germline, CDR1 MDHEN and CDR2 SYDVKM. V lost 6 bases, J lost 2 bases, and 6 bases stayed unmatched. Written as DNA, the CDR3 is TGTGCCAGCAGCCCGACTAGCGGGAATCCCTACGAGCAGTACTTC. Translating it yields CASSPTSGNPYEQYF. Complete variable domain (other parts from reference TRBV28 and TRBJ2-7): DVKVTQSSRYLVKRTGEKVFLECVQDMDHENMFWYRQDPGLGLRLIYFSYDVKMKEKGDIPEGYSVSREKKERFSLILESASTNQTSMYLCASSPTSGNPYEQYFGPGTRLTVT.

Many counts were recorded for this clonotype. V usage is TRBV5-1 and J usage is TRBJ2-7; D call uncertain. V was trimmed by 1 base and J by 4 bases, leaving 12 bases between them. Germline CDR1 SGHRS, CDR2 YFSETQ. This CDR3 comprises 14 residues. CDR3: CASSLFGVGYEQYF. Written as DNA, the CDR3 is TGCGCCAGCAGCTTGTTTGGAGTGGGTTACGAGCAGTACTTC.

This clonotype came up many times. The CDR3 sequence is CSARDRGGREEGRYEQYF. CDR3 sequence (DNA): TGCAGTGCTAGAGATCGGGGGGGCCGGGAGGAGGGACGCTACGAGCAGTACTTC. The genes are TRBV20-1 and TRBJ2-7; 8 nucleotides align to TRBD2. The V segment lost 0 bases and the J segment 3 bases; nucleotides outside the gene matches: 16. CDR1 DFQATT and CDR2 SNEGSKA come from the germline V gene (reference sequence). This CDR3 has 18 amino acids.

This clonotype was observed at least ten times. This rearrangement joins TRBV7-2 to TRBJ1-5; the D gene is possibly TRBD1 (5 bases). CDR1 is SGHTA and CDR2 is FQGNSA in the germline V gene. The CDR3 consists of 15 residues. Deletions cut 5 bases from V and 0 bases from J, with 11 bases between. The CDR3: CASSLPGPSNQPQHF. DNA for the CDR3: TGTGCCAGCAGCCTACCGGGGCCTAGCAATCAGCCCCAGCATTTT.

This clonotype was observed at least ten times. The rearrangement uses TRBV27 and TRBJ1-5; D is undetermined. The V end lost 4 bases, the J end lost 7 bases, and 17 bases lay between the germline ends. In germline, CDR1 is MNHEY, CDR2 SMNVEV (reference sequence). The CDR3 is 15 residues long. The CDR3 DNA reads as TGTGCCAGCAGTTCCCCCCGCCCGCTGGGCCAGCCCCAGCATTTT. Residues: CASSSPRPLGQPQHF.

This clonotype was found a few times. This rearrangement joins TRBV4-1 to TRBJ1-5; D unresolved. Germline V gene lookup returns CDR1 MGHRA and CDR2 YSYEKL. The CDR3 contains 15 residues. Trimming removed 1 base from V and 0 bases from J, with 7 bases in between. The CDR3 region is CASSQVSYSNQPQHF. DNA for the CDR3: TGCGCCAGCAGCCAAGTTTCCTATAGCAATCAGCCCCAGCATTTT.

This clonotype was seen repeatedly, ten times or more. The rearrangement joins TRBV7-9 to TRBJ2-1; 7 bases fit TRBD1. The CDR3 runs 14 residues. J gave up 3 bases and V 5 bases, and 4 bases lay outside the gene matches. Germline CDR1 is SEHNR and CDR2 is FQNEAQ (reference sequence). CDR3 protein: CASSARTGYNEQFF. The CDR3 DNA reads TGTGCCAGCAGCGCTCGGACAGGCTACAATGAGCAGTTCTTC.

This clonotype was detected ten times or more. This CDR3 reads CASSQVLAGFYEQYF. DNA for the CDR3: TGCGCCAGCAGCCAAGTATTAGCGGGTTTCTACGAGCAGTACTTC. The chain links TRBV4-1 to TRBJ2-7; 7 bases are a match to TRBD2. V lost 1 base to trimming and J lost 3 bases; unmatched junction nucleotides: 6. This CDR3 contains 15 residues. The V gene's germline CDR1 is MGHRA and CDR2 YSYEKL.

This clonotype was picked up one time. At one of its ends the junction is not consistent with the germline gene, which may arise from a read error. The J gene is TRBJ2-7, the V gene TRBV20-1; the D gene could be TRBD1 or TRBD2 (5 bases each). Germline CDR1 is DFQATT and CDR2 is SNEGSKA (reference sequence). CDR3 length: 16 residues. CDR3 sequence (DNA): TGCTGTGCTAGGGGCGCCGCGGGTTTAGTCTCCTACGAGCAGTACTTC. Translated: CCARGAAGLVSYEQYF.

There are a few counts of this clonotype. CDR3 amino acids: CSVEGTSGGAQLIGSLYNEQFF. CDR3 in DNA: TGCAGCGTTGAGGGTACTAGCGGGGGGGCCCAGCTCATAGGTTCCCTCTACAATGAGCAGTTCTTC. The rearrangement uses TRBV29-1 and TRBJ2-1; 13 bases fit TRBD2. V lost 3 bases to trimming and J lost 3 bases; unmatched junction nucleotides: 23. This CDR3 is 22 amino acids long. The germline CDR1 and CDR2 sequences are SQVTM and ANQGSEA.

This clonotype was recorded at least ten times. The chain has TRBV6-5 and TRBJ1-1; no firm D call. This CDR3 comprises 13 residues. Germline CDR1 and CDR2: MNHEY and SVGAGI. V lost 7 bases, J lost 5 bases, and 14 bases lay in between. CDR3 bases: TGTGCCAGCAATTCCCGGGCAAGGACTGAAGCTTTCTTT. Protein: CASNSRARTEAFF.

This clonotype was seen ten or more times. The chain carries TRBV4-2 and TRBJ2-7; D not resolved. In germline, CDR1 is LGHNA, CDR2 YNFKEQ. The V end was cut by 1 base, the J end by 3 bases, with 7 bases between. This CDR3 is 13 amino acids long. The CDR3 DNA sequence: TGTGCCAGCAGCCAAGCGACACACTACGAGCAGTACTTC. Its protein product is CASSQATHYEQYF.